The 14 T cell receptor beta chains given below trace back to one sample, sequenced in a study of blood T cell repertoires in COVID-19. Assay used: immunoSEQ multiplex PCR; TCRdb lists only in-frame clones, some missing. The data show about 160,000 clones, about 80% seen once. Sequenced material: PBMCs or T cells enriched from blood (not recorded which). The origin of the receptors is a woman between 55 and 75 years old who had recovered from COVID-19.

This chain links TRBV10-3 with TRBJ1-2; 9 bases are a match to TRBD1. Germline V gives CDR1 ENHRY, CDR2 SYGVKD. The CDR3 sequence is 17 residues long. The ends lost 1 base at V and 4 bases at J; junction bases unmatched: 10. The CDR3 bases are TGTGCCATCAGTGAGTTCCCTCGGGACAGGGCCCTCTATGGCTACACCTTC. As protein: CAISEFPRDRALYGYTF.

A note on this clone: The sample holds other DNA sequences that translate to the same CDR3. The genes are TRBV6-5 and TRBJ1-6; D may be TRBD1 (6 bases). The V gene's germline CDR1 is MNHEY and CDR2 SVGAGI. The CDR3 length is 13 residues. Trimming cost V 7 bases and J 6 bases, with 10 bases left between them. The CDR3 nucleotides read TGTGCCAGCACCGGCAGGGGTAATTCACCCCTCCACTTT. Encoded protein: CASTGRGNSPLHF.

The chain joins TRBV30 to TRBJ1-2; D not certain. Trimming took off 5 bases at V and 6 bases at J, with 16 bases between the two ends. The length of the CDR3 is 13 residues. Germline CDR1 and CDR2: GTSNPN and SVGIG (reference sequence). The CDR3 DNA is TGTGCCTGGGACCAGTCGGGAGCGGATGGCTACACCTTC. Its protein is CAWDQSGADGYTF. The variable domain in full, completed from reference TRBV30 and TRBJ1-2, reads SQTIHQWPATLVQPVGSPLSLECTVEGTSNPNLYWYRQAAGRGLQLLFYSVGIGQISSEVPQNLSASRPQDRQFILSSKKLLLSDSGFYLCAWDQSGADGYTFGSGTRLTVV.

Comments on this clone: At one end, the junction sequence differs from germline, possibly due to a read error. This sequence joins TRBV6-5 and TRBJ1-1, with a possible D match to TRBD1 (5 bases). Germline CDR1 is MNHEY and CDR2 is SVGAGI. The CDR3 totals 14 residues. DNA of the CDR3: TGTGCCAGCAGGCCCCGGGGGGTGAAAACTGAAGCTTTCTTT. It yields the protein CASRPRGVKTEAFF.

V and J are TRBV12-5 and TRBJ1-4; D might be TRBD1 (5 bases). This CDR3 has 16 residues. Germline CDR1 LGHNT, CDR2 FRNRAP. Trimming left V 2 bases short and J 5 bases short, with 15 bases between. In nucleotides, the CDR3 is TGTGCTAGTGGTTTGTGGAAATCCGGGGGAAATGAAAAACTGTTTTTT. Translation gives CASGLWKSGGNEKLFF.

This clone showed up just once. The rearrangement uses TRBV6-4 and TRBJ1-1; D uncertain. This CDR3 is built from 15 residues. Germline CDR1 and CDR2: MRHNA and SNTAGT. V lost 9 bases and J 0 bases, leaving 17 bases between the germline ends. The DNA of the CDR3 is TGTGCCAGGGAGGGTAGGAGGCAAATGAACACTGAAGCTTTCTTT. It codes for CAREGRRQMNTEAFF.

The J gene is TRBJ1-2, the V gene TRBV5-4, with 7 bases aligning to TRBD1. This CDR3 has 16 residues. J lost 4 bases, V lost 4 bases, and 13 bases had no gene match. Germline CDR1 reads SGHNT; CDR2 reads YYREEE (reference sequence). The CDR3 region has the DNA TGTGCCAGCAGCCTGCCTACTTCCCGGGACAGCTATGGCTACACCTTC. Amino acid sequence: CASSLPTSRDSYGYTF.

The chain carries TRBV5-1 and TRBJ2-5, with 7 nucleotides matching TRBD2. The CDR3 is 16 residues long. The germline CDR1 and CDR2 sequences are SGHRS and YFSETQ. V dropped 5 bases and J dropped 4; count of bases not matched to a gene: 14. The CDR3 coding sequence is TGCGCCAGCAGGGAAACACGTCTCGGGGGGATAGAGACCCAGTACTTC. This translates into CASRETRLGGIETQYF.

In its sample, this clone was seen once. This rearrangement joins TRBV10-3 to TRBJ1-5; a weak D match, TRBD1 (6 bases). The germline V gene has CDR1 ENHRY and CDR2 SYGVKD. The CDR3 covers 14 residues. V lost 0 bases and J lost 5, with 8 bases in between. The CDR3 loop reads CAISESGGDQPQHF. The CDR3 DNA reads as TGTGCCATCAGTGAGTCTGGGGGCGATCAGCCCCAGCATTTT.

The chain employs TRBV15 and TRBJ1-1; 7 nucleotides line up with TRBD1. The CDR3 consists of 17 residues. J was trimmed by 1 base and V by 0 bases; bases with no gene match: 8. Germline V gene sequence: CDR1 LNHNV, CDR2 YYDKDF (reference sequence). Written as DNA, the CDR3 is TGTGCCACCAGCAGAGAGGCAGGGGGACAGACGAACACTGAAGCTTTCTTT. The encoded protein is CATSREAGGQTNTEAFF.

This chain joins TRBV7-2 and TRBJ2-4; a weak D match, TRBD2 (5 bases). The CDR3 consists of 16 residues. V lost 2 bases to trimming and J lost 10 bases, with 21 bases between them. Germline CDR1 is SGHTA and CDR2 is FQGNSA. Written as DNA, the CDR3 is TGTGCCAGCAGCTTACGAGGGCAGCCACCATATCAAATTCAGTACTTC. Translated, it gives CASSLRGQPPYQIQYF.

The gene calls are TRBV19 and TRBJ2-7; 9 bases are shared with TRBD1. V dropped 9 bases and J dropped 1; count of bases not matched to a gene: 7. Germline loops: CDR1 LNHDA, CDR2 SQIVND (reference sequence). This CDR3 comprises 14 residues. This chain's CDR3 is CARSPGTGSYEQYF. DNA of the CDR3: TGTGCCAGATCACCCGGGACAGGGTCCTACGAGCAGTACTTC.

The rearrangement links TRBV18 to TRBJ2-7; 11 nucleotides agree with TRBD2. The J segment lost 3 bases and the V segment lost 0 bases, leaving 4 bases of the junction unmatched. Germline V gives CDR1 KGHSH, CDR2 LQKENI. This CDR3 comprises 16 residues. CDR3 amino acids: CASSPPKGTSGYEQYF. The CDR3 bases are TGTGCCAGCTCACCACCGAAAGGGACTAGCGGCTACGAGCAGTACTTC.

The V call is TRBV11-2, the J call TRBJ1-2, with 7 bases aligning to TRBD1. The germline V gene has CDR1 SGHAT and CDR2 FQNNGV. This CDR3 spans 15 amino acids. V dropped 6 bases and J dropped 7; count of bases not matched to a gene: 14. The CDR3 loop is CASRLTVTGDFGYTF. The CDR3 coding sequence is TGTGCCAGCAGATTGACCGTTACAGGGGATTTTGGCTACACCTTC.